This T cell receptor beta chain was captured in a study of CD8+ T cells in alopecia areata. General study points: Amid tofacitinib therapy, many expanded lesional clones stayed present in scalp and blood. Scalp clonality, together with expanded CD8+ clones among the top 100, fell significantly with tofacitinib. Scalp sequencing also captures normal skin's resident alphabeta T cells. Normal scalp showed lower clonality than lesional scalp, especially alopecia totalis/universalis.

As to treatment: oral pan-JAK inhibitor, 5-10 mg twice daily. Extracted RNA was reverse transcribed, and the resulting cDNA served as sequencing template. Data came from immunoSEQ multiplex PCR; TCRdb stores just in-frame clones and leaves some out. This sample has 150,000 to 200,000 clones; roughly 60% occur once, and the top ten carry 16%. Germline trimming cut 4 bases from V and 5 bases from J; bases unmatched to any gene: 7. Per germline, CDR1 SGHNT and CDR2 YYREEE (reference sequence). The CDR3 totals 15 residues. Points on this clone: Its antigen is still unknown.

The chain links TRBV5-4 to TRBJ2-3; 10 bases are shared with TRBD2. The sample was CD4+ T cells sorted from blood, taken at approximately week 55, from a patient treated with tofacitinib. The TCR was taken from a human donor with alopecia areata. CDR3 nucleotides: TGTGCCAGCAGCCGAGCGGGGGGGCCACGAGATACGCAGTATTTT. It encodes CASSRAGGPRDTQYF.